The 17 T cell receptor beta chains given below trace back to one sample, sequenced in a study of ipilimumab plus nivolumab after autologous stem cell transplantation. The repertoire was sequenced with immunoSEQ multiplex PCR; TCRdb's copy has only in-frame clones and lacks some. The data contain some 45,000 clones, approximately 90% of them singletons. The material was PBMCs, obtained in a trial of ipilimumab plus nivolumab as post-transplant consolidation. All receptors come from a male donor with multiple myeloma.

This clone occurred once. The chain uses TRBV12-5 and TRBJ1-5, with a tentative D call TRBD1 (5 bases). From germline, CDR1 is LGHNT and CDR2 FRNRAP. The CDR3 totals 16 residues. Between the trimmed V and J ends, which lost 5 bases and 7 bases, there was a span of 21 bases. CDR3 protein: CASGRQGGSARQPQHF. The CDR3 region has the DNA TGTGCTAGTGGTCGCCAGGGTGGGTCGGCAAGGCAGCCCCAGCATTTT.

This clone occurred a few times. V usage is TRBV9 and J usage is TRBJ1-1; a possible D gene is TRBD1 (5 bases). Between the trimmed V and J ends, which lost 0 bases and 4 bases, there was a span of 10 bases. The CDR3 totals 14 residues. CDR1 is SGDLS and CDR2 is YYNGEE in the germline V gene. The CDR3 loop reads CASSVGGRGTEAFF. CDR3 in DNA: TGTGCCAGCAGCGTAGGGGGACGGGGCACTGAAGCTTTCTTT.

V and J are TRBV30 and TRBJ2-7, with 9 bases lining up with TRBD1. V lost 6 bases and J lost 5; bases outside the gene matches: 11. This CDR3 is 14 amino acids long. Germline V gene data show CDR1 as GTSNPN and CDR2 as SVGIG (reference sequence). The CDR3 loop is CACHQQGAVDEQYF. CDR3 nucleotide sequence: TGTGCCTGTCATCAACAGGGGGCGGTGGACGAGCAGTACTTC.

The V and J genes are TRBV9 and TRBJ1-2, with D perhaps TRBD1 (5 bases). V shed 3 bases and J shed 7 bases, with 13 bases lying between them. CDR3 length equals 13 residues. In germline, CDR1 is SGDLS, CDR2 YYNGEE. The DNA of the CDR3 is TGTGCCAGCAGCGCGGGGGTCGGCGGTGGCTACACCTTC. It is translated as CASSAGVGGGYTF.

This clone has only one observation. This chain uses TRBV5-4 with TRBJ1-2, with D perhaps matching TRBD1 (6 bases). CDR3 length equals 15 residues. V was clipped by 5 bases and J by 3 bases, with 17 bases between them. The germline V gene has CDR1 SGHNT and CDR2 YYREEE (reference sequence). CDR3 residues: CASSPQRGQDYGYTF. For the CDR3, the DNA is TGTGCCAGCAGTCCCCAACGGGGGCAAGACTATGGCTACACCTTC.

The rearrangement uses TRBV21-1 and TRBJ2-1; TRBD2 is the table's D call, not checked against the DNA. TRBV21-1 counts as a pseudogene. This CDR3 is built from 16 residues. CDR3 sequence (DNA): TGTGCCCCCGTAGCGGGAGGGCCCTGCTCCTACAATGAGCAGTTCTTC. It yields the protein CAPVAGGPCSYNEQFF.

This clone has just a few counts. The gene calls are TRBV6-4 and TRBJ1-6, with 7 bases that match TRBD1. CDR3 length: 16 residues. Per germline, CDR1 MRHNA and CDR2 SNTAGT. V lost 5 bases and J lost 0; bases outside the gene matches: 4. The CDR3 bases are TGTGCCAGCAGTTTACAGGGGAGCTCCTATAATTCACCCCTCCACTTT. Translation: CASSLQGSSYNSPLHF.

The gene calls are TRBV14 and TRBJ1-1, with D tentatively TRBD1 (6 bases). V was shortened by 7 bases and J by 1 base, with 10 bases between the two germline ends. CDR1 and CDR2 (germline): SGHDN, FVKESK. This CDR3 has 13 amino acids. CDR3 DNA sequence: TGTGCCAGCAATGGGGGGCCGAACACTGAAGCTTTCTTT. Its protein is CASNGGPNTEAFF.

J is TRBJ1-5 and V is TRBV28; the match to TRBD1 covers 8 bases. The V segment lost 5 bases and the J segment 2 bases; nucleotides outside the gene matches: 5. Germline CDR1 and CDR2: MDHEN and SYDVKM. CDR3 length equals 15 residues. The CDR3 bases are TGTGCCAGCAGTCTCCTGACAGGGGGCAATCAGCCCCAGCATTTT. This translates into CASSLLTGGNQPQHF.

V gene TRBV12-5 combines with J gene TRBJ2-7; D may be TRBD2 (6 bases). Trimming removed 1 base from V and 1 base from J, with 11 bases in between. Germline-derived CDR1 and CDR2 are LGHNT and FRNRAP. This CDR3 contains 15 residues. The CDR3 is CASGLDGGRSYEQYF. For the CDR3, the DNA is TGTGCTAGTGGTTTGGACGGGGGAAGGTCCTACGAGCAGTACTTC.

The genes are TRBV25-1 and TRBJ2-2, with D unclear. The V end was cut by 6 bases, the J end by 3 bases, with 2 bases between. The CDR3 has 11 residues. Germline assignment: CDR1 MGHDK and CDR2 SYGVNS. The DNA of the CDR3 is TGTGCCAGCAGGGACACCGGGGAGCTGTTTTTT. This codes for CASRDTGELFF.

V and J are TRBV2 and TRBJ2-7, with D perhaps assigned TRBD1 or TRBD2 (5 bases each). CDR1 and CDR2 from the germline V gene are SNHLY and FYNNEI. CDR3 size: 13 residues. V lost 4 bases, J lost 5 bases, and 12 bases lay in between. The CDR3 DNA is TGTGCCAGCAGTGCCGGGACCCCCGACGAGCAGTACTTC. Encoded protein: CASSAGTPDEQYF.

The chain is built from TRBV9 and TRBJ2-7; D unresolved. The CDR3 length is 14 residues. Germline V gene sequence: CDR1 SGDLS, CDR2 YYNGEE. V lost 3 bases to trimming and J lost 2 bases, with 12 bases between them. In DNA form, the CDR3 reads TGTGCCAGCAGCGCCGGCAGTACCACCTACGAGCAGTACTTC. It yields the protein CASSAGSTTYEQYF. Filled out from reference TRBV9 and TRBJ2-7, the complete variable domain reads DSGVTQTPKHLITATGQRVTLRCSPRSGDLSVYWYQQSLDQGLQFLIQYYNGEERAKGNILERFSAQQFPDLHSELNLSSLELGDSALYFCASSAGSTTYEQYFGPGTRLTVT.

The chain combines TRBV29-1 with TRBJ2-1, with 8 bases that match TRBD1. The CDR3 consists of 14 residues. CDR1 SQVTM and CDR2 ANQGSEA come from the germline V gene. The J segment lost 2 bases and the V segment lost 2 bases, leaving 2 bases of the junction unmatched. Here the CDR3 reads CSVERDRTYNEQFF. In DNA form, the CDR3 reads TGCAGCGTTGAAAGGGACAGGACCTACAATGAGCAGTTCTTC.

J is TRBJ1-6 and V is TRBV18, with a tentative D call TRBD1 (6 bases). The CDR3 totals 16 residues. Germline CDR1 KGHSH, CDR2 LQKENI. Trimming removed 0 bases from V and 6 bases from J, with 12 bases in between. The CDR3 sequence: CASSPPETGLNSPLHF. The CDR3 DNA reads TGTGCCAGCTCACCACCGGAGACAGGCCTTAATTCACCCCTCCACTTT. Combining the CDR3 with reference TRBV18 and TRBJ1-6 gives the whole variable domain NAGVMQNPRHLVRRRGQEARLRCSPMKGHSHVYWYRQLPEEGLKFMVYLQKENIIDESGMPKERFSAEFPKEGPSILRIQQVVRGDSAAYFCASSPPETGLNSPLHFGNGTRLTVT.

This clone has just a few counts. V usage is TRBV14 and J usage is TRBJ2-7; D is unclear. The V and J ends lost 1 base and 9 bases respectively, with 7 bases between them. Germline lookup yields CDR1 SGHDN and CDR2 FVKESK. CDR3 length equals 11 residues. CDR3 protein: CASSQATVQYF. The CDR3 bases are TGTGCCAGCAGCCAAGCAACAGTGCAGTACTTC.

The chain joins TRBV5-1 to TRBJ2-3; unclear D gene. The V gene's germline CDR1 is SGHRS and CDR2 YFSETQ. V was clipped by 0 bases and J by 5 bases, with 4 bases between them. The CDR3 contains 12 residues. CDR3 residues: CASSLDRDTQYF. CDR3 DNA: TGCGCCAGCAGCTTGGATAGAGATACGCAGTATTTT.